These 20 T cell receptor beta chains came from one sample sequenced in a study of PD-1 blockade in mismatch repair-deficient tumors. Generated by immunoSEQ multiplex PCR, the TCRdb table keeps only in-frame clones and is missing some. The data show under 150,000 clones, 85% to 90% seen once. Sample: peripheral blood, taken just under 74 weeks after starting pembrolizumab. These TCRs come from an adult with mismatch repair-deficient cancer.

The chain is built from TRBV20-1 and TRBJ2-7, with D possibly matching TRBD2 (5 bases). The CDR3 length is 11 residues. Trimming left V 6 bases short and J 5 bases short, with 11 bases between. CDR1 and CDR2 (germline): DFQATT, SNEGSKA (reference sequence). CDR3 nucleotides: TGCAGTGCAGTCGGAGGTCACGAGCAGTACTTC. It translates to CSAVGGHEQYF.

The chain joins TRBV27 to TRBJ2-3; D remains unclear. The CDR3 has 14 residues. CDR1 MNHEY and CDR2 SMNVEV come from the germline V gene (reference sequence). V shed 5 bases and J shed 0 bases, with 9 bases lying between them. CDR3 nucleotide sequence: TGTGCCAGCAGTCTCCTGACTAGCACAGATACGCAGTATTTT. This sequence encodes CASSLLTSTDTQYF.

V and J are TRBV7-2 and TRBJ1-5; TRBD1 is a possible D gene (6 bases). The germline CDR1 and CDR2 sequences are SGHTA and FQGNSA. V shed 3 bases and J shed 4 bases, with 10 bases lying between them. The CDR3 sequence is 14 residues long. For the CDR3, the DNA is TGTGCCAGCAGCTTGACAGGAGGAAATCAGCCCCAGCATTTT. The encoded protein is CASSLTGGNQPQHF.

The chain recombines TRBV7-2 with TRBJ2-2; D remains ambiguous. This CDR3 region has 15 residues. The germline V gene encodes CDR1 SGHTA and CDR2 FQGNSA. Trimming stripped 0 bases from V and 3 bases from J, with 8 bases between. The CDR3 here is CASSLALRDTGELFF. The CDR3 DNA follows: TGTGCCAGCAGCTTAGCGCTAAGGGACACCGGGGAGCTGTTTTTT.

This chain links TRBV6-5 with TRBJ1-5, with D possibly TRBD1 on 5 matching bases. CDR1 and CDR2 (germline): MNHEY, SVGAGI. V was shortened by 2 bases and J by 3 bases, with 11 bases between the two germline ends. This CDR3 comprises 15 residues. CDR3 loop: CASSYLQGNNQPQHF. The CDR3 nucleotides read TGTGCCAGCAGTTACCTGCAGGGCAACAATCAGCCCCAGCATTTT.

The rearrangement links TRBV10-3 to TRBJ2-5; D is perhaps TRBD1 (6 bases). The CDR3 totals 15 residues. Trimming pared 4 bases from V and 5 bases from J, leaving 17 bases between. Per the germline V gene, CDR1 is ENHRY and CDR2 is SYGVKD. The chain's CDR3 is CAISGGRGSTETQYF. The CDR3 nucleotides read TGTGCCATCAGTGGGGGCAGGGGATCAACGGAGACCCAGTACTTC.

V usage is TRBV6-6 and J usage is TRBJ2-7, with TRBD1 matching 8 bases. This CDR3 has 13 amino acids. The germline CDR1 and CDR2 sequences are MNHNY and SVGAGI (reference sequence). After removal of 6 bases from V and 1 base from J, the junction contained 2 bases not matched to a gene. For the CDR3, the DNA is TGTGCCAGCAGCGACAGGGGATCCTACGAGCAGTACTTC. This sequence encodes CASSDRGSYEQYF.

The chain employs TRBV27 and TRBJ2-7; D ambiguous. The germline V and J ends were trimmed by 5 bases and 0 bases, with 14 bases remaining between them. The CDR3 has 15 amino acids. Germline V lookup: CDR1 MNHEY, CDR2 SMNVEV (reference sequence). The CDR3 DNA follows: TGTGCCAGCAGTGCCCGGGCGGCAAGCTCCTACGAGCAGTACTTC. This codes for CASSARAASSYEQYF.

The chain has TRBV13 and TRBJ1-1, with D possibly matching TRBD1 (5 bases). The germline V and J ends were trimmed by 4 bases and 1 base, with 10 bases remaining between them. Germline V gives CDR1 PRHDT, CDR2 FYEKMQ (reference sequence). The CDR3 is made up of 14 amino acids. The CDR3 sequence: CASSSHGGNTEAFF. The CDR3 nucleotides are TGTGCCAGCAGCTCCCACGGGGGGAACACTGAAGCTTTCTTT.

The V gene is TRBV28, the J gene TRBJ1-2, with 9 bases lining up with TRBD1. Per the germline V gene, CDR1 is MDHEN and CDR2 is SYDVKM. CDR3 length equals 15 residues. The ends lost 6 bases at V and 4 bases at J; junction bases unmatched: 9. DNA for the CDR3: TGTGCCAGCAGGCATACCGGGACAGGGTTCTATGGCTACACCTTC. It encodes CASRHTGTGFYGYTF.

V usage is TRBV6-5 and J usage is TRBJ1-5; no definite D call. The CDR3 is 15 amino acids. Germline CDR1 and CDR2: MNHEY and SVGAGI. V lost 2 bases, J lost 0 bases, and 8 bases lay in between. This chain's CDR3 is CASSYGADSNQPQHF. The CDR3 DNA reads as TGTGCCAGCAGTTACGGCGCAGATAGCAATCAGCCCCAGCATTTT.

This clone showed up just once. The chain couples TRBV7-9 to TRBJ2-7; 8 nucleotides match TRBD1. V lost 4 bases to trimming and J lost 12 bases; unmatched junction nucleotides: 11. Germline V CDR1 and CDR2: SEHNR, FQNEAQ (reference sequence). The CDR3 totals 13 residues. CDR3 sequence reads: CASSSYSDRVGYF. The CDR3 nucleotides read TGTGCCAGCAGCTCGTACTCGGACAGGGTAGGGTACTTC.

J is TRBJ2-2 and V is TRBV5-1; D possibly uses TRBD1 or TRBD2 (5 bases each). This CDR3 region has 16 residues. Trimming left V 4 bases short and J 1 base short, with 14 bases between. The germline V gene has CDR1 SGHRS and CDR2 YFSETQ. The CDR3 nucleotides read TGCGCCAGCAGCCGAACCGGGACCGAGAACACCGGGGAGCTGTTTTTT. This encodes CASSRTGTENTGELFF.

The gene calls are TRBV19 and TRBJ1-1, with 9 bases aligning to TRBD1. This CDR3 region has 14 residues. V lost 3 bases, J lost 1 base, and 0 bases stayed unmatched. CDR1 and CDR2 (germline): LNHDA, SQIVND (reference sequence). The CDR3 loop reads CASSMGQGNTEAFF. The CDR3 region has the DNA TGTGCCAGTAGTATGGGACAGGGGAACACTGAAGCTTTCTTT.

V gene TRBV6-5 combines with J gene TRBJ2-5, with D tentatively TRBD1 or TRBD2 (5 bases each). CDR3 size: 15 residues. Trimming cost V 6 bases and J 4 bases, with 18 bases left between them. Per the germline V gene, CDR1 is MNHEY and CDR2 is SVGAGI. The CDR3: CASSKGDDRGETQYF. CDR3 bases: TGTGCCAGCAGCAAAGGGGACGATCGCGGAGAGACCCAGTACTTC.

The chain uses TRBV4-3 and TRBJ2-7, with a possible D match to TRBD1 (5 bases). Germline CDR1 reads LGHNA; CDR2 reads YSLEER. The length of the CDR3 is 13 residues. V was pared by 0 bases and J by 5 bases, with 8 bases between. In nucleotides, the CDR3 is TGCGCCAGCAGCCAAGACGACAGAAACGAGCAGTACTTC. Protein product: CASSQDDRNEQYF.

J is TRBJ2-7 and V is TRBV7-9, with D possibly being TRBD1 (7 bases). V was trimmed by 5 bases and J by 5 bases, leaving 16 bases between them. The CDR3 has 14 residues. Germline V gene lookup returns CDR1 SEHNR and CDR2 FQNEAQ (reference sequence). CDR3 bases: TGTGCCAGCAGCCTCGCCAGGGGGGAAGACGAGCAGTACTTC. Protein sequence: CASSLARGEDEQYF.

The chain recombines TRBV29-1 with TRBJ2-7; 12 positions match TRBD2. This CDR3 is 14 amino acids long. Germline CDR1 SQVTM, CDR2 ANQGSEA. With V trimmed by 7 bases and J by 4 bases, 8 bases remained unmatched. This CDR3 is CSAFGLAGKYEQYF. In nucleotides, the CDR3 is TGCAGCGCATTCGGACTAGCGGGAAAGTACGAGCAGTACTTC.

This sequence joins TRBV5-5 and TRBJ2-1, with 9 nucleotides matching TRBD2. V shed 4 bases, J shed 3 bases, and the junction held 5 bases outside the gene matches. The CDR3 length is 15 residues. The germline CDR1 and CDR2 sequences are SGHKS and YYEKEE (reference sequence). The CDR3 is CASSLSGSGYNEQFF. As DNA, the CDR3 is TGTGCCAGCAGCCTTAGCGGGAGTGGCTACAATGAGCAGTTCTTC.

The CDR3 coding sequence is TGTGCCAGCAGCACCATAGCGGGACGCAATGAGCAGTTCTTC. It yields the protein CASSTIAGRNEQFF. The V gene is TRBV7-2, the J gene TRBJ2-1, with 8 bases lining up with TRBD2. The CDR3 is 14 residues long. CDR1 is SGHTA and CDR2 is FQGNSA in the germline V gene. V was pared by 5 bases and J by 6 bases, with 6 bases of the junction left unmatched.